Each of the 24 T cell receptor beta chains below was sequenced from the same sample in a study of blood T cells in healthy people across ages. The use of a sample-barcoded 5' primer and a J-beta primer mix characterized a second PCR of about 7 to 12 cycles. One entry per CDR3 protein, called by TCRdb with MiXCR from the 5' RACE reads. The sample holds around 650,000 distinct CDR3 sequences; over 40% are singletons and the top ten take 30%. The sequenced sample was blood. These TCRs come from a man at least 80 years old in good health.

This clonotype was counted only a few times. V gene TRBV7-9 combines with J gene TRBJ2-5; D tentatively fits TRBD1 or TRBD2 (5 bases each). The CDR3 length is 14 residues. V was shortened by 6 bases and J by 4 bases, with 15 bases between the two germline ends. CDR1 SEHNR and CDR2 FQNEAQ come from the germline V gene (reference sequence). This chain's CDR3 is CASSSGARRETQYF. CDR3 DNA: TGTGCCAGCAGTTCCGGGGCTAGGCGAGAGACCCAGTACTTC. Using reference TRBV7-9 and TRBJ2-5 for the parts outside the CDR3, the full variable domain is DTGVSQNPRHKITKRGQNVTFRCDPISEHNRLYWYRQTLGQGPEFLTYFQNEAQLEKSRLLSDRFSAERPKGSFSTLEIQRTEQGDSAMYLCASSSGARRETQYFGPGTRLLVL.

The CDR3, as DNA: TGTGCCAGCAGCTTTGCTTTGACACCGAGCTCCTACAATGAGCAGTTCTTC. Amino acid sequence: CASSFALTPSSYNEQFF. The chain recombines TRBV7-2 with TRBJ2-1, with unresolved D. Trimming left V 3 bases short and J 0 bases short, with 15 bases between. The CDR3 is made up of 17 amino acids. Germline CDR1 is SGHTA and CDR2 is FQGNSA.

This clonotype has at least ten counts. The V and J genes are TRBV4-3 and TRBJ1-2; D is uncertain. The V end lost 4 bases, the J end lost 5 bases, and 17 bases lay between the germline ends. In germline, CDR1 is LGHNA, CDR2 YSLEER. The CDR3 is 15 residues long. The CDR3 loop reads CASSPQAGRLYGYTF. In DNA form, the CDR3 reads TGCGCCAGCAGCCCCCAGGCGGGCCGTCTATATGGCTACACCTTC.

The chain combines TRBV7-2 with TRBJ2-5; a weak D match, TRBD2 (5 bases). The CDR3 runs to 16 residues. Germline CDR1 reads SGHTA; CDR2 reads FQGNSA. V lost 7 bases to trimming and J lost 4 bases, with 22 bases between them. In nucleotides, the CDR3 is TGTGCCAGCAACATATTAGGTTTGCGGGTCCTAGAGACCCAGTACTTC. It encodes CASNILGLRVLETQYF.

This clonotype was observed a handful of times. The rearrangement joins TRBV11-2 to TRBJ2-7; D not certain. Germline V gene data show CDR1 as SGHAT and CDR2 as FQNNGV. The CDR3 has 12 residues. Trimming took 7 bases from V and 4 from J, leaving 11 bases between them. The CDR3 is CASTTPPYEQYF. CDR3 sequence (DNA): TGTGCCAGCACCACACCCCCGTACGAGCAGTACTTC.

This clonotype turned up a few times. The chain uses TRBV20-1 and TRBJ2-7; possibly TRBD2 for D (5 bases). The end of the DNA is better explained by TRBJ2-5, so the J call may be wrong. This CDR3 spans 14 amino acids. CDR1 and CDR2 from the germline V gene are DFQATT and SNEGSKA (reference sequence). The DNA for the CDR3 is TGCAGTGCTAGAGATCCTAGCACCGGGGAGACCCAGTACTTC. Encoded protein: CSARDPSTGETQYF.

This clonotype showed up just a few times. This rearrangement joins TRBV28 to TRBJ1-5, with 9 positions matching TRBD1. Germline CDR1 MDHEN, CDR2 SYDVKM. With V trimmed by 5 bases and J by 6 bases, 8 bases remained unmatched. The CDR3 length is 15 residues. The CDR3 is CASSILGQGSQPQHF. The CDR3 nucleotides are TGTGCCAGCAGTATATTGGGACAGGGAAGTCAGCCCCAGCATTTT.

About this clonotype itself: This sequence may be a read error, since a much larger clone differs from it by one base. The rearrangement joins TRBV20-1 to TRBJ2-4, with 9 bases lining up with TRBD2. The J call could be wrong; TRBJ2-7 is a better fit for the DNA end. Germline V lookup: CDR1 DFQATT, CDR2 SNEGSKA (reference sequence). The CDR3 extends over 14 amino acids. This chain's CDR3 is CSAIQREVSHEQYF. CDR3 DNA sequence: TGCAGTGCAATACAGCGGGAGGTATCCCACGAGCAGTACTTC.

With regard to this clonotype: Since a much larger clone is just one base distant, this may be a read error. This chain connects TRBV6-2 or TRBV6-3 to TRBJ2-7, with 8 positions matching TRBD2. Germline V lookup: CDR1 MNHEY, CDR2 SVGEGT. The V gene end was trimmed by 2 bases and the J gene end by 6 bases; junction bases not matched to a gene: 9. This CDR3 region has 15 residues. Here the CDR3 DNA reads TGTGCCAGCAGTTACAGCACAAGCGGGACTAGCGAGCAGTACTTC. Its protein product is CASSYSTSGTSEQYF.

For this clonotype: A read error may explain this, as a much larger clone is one base away. The chain recombines TRBV20-1 with TRBJ1-5; TRBD1 matches at 7 bases. Trimming took 5 bases from V and 6 from J; bases not matched to a gene: 7. Germline loops: CDR1 DFQATT, CDR2 SNEGSKA (reference sequence). CDR3 size: 13 residues. CDR3 amino acids: CSAGNRDSQPQHF. The CDR3 region has the DNA TGCAGTGCTGGCAACAGGGACAGTCAGCCCCAGCATTTT.

The J gene is TRBJ2-1, the V gene TRBV24-1; TRBD2 aligns across 10 bases. CDR3 size: 18 residues. J gave up 0 bases and V 0 bases, and 4 bases lay outside the gene matches. CDR1 and CDR2 from the germline V gene are KGHDR and SFDVKD. The CDR3 nucleotides read TGTGCCACCAGTGATTTGGCGCCTAGCGGGAGCTCCTACAATGAGCAGTTCTTC. Amino acids: CATSDLAPSGSSYNEQFF.

The chain links TRBV6-6 to TRBJ2-7, with TRBD2 as a possible D gene (6 bases). The CDR3 extends over 16 amino acids. CDR1 and CDR2 from the germline V gene are MNHNY and SVGAGI (reference sequence). Deletions cut 4 bases from V and 3 bases from J, with 19 bases between. The DNA for the CDR3 is TGTGCCAGCAGTTCCTCTGGAGGGGCGCAGATCTACGAGCAGTACTTC. It codes for CASSSSGGAQIYEQYF.

This clonotype was seen a handful of times. CDR3 protein: CATKANVLTF. Written as DNA, the CDR3 is TGTGCCACGAAGGCCAACGTCCTGACTTTC. The chain joins TRBV28 to TRBJ2-6; D ambiguous. Per the germline V gene, CDR1 is MDHEN and CDR2 is SYDVKM. Trimming pared 10 bases from V and 6 bases from J, leaving 4 bases between. The CDR3 runs 10 residues.

This clonotype showed up many times. V usage is TRBV9 and J usage is TRBJ2-3, with 8 positions matching TRBD2. This CDR3 has 16 amino acids. Germline lookup yields CDR1 SGDLS and CDR2 YYNGEE. The trim removed 0 bases at V and 4 bases at J, leaving 7 bases unmatched. The CDR3 bases are TGTGCCAGCAGCGTAGTTCCAGCGGGGGCCTCAGATACGCAGTATTTT. Translation gives CASSVVPAGASDTQYF.

J is TRBJ2-3 and V is TRBV6-5, with a weak D call TRBD1 (6 bases). Trimming left V 0 bases short and J 1 base short, with 14 bases between. The CDR3 totals 17 residues. Germline assignment: CDR1 MNHEY and CDR2 SVGAGI. The CDR3 is CASSYSISPGGTDTQYF. CDR3 sequence (DNA): TGTGCCAGCAGTTACTCGATCTCGCCAGGGGGCACAGATACGCAGTATTTT.

V usage is TRBV30 and J usage is TRBJ2-5; D not resolved. The length of the CDR3 is 16 residues. Germline V lookup: CDR1 GTSNPN, CDR2 SVGIG (reference sequence). The V gene lost 2 bases and the J gene lost 2 bases, with 18 bases spanning the gap. The CDR3 sequence is CAWSSLSFRRQETQYF. The CDR3 DNA is TGTGCCTGGAGTTCGTTGAGCTTCCGGCGACAAGAGACCCAGTACTTC.

The J gene is TRBJ2-6, the V gene TRBV2; no clear D gene. The CDR3 spans 14 residues. The V gene lost 10 bases and the J gene lost 0 bases, with 10 bases spanning the gap. Germline-derived CDR1 and CDR2 are SNHLY and FYNNEI. The CDR3 is CATTARSGANVLTF. CDR3 bases: TGTGCCACTACAGCCCGCTCTGGGGCCAACGTCCTGACTTTC.

The rearrangement joins TRBV3-1 to TRBJ2-7, with 7 bases matching TRBD2. V was clipped by 1 base and J by 1 base; unmatched bases: 7. The germline CDR1 and CDR2 sequences are LGHDT and YNNKEL (reference sequence). CDR3 length: 16 amino acids. The CDR3 DNA sequence: TGTGCCAGCAGCCAAGTCTCCGGGGGGTTATCCTACGAGCAGTACTTC. This translates into CASSQVSGGLSYEQYF.

The chain recombines TRBV14 with TRBJ2-1, with TRBD1 identical over 7 bases. The CDR3 is 14 residues long. V lost 4 bases to trimming and J lost 9 bases; unmatched junction nucleotides: 9. The germline V gene encodes CDR1 SGHDN and CDR2 FVKESK. This CDR3 reads CASSLRTGSPEQFF. In nucleotides, the CDR3 is TGTGCCAGCAGCCTGCGGACAGGAAGCCCTGAGCAGTTCTTC.

The V gene is TRBV21-1, the J gene TRBJ2-5; the D segment call TRBD1 is taken from the table without a DNA check. TRBV21-1 counts as a pseudogene. The CDR3 loop spans 14 amino acids. CDR3 amino acids: CASRGLPGGETQYF. CDR3 nucleotide sequence: TGTGCCAGCAGGGGGCTCCCGGGGGGAGAGACCCAGTACTTC.

This clonotype was picked up many times. The J gene is TRBJ2-1, the V gene TRBV4-2, with D tentatively TRBD2 (6 bases). The CDR3 length is 15 residues. Germline V CDR1 and CDR2: LGHNA, YNFKEQ. V dropped 0 bases and J dropped 8 bases, with 14 bases sitting between them. CDR3 sequence reads: CASSQDGRTNDEQFF. The CDR3 DNA is TGTGCCAGCAGCCAAGATGGTAGGACTAACGATGAGCAGTTCTTC.

The rearrangement joins TRBV6-2 or TRBV6-3 to TRBJ2-1, with 12 bases aligning to TRBD2. V shed 0 bases and J 1 base; nucleotides not matched to a gene: 7. CDR3 size: 19 residues. From germline, CDR1 is MNHEY and CDR2 SVGEGT. For the CDR3, the DNA is TGTGCCAGCAGTTACTCTGCTAGCGGGGGGGCCCGATCCTACAATGAGCAGTTCTTC. Its translation is CASSYSASGGARSYNEQFF.

This clonotype was observed a few times. The chain recombines TRBV12-5 with TRBJ2-7; 8 nucleotides agree with TRBD1. Germline V gene data show CDR1 as LGHNT and CDR2 as FRNRAP. Trimming at V came to 1 base and at J to 1 base, leaving 15 bases not matched to a gene. CDR3 length: 19 residues. The CDR3 region has the DNA TGTGCTAGTGGTTTGGCCTCGGACAGGGCGAGCCGACCTTCCTACGAGCAGTACTTC. It yields the protein CASGLASDRASRPSYEQYF.

This clonotype was seen a handful of times. The chain couples TRBV7-2 to TRBJ2-1; 7 positions match TRBD2. Germline V gives CDR1 SGHTA, CDR2 FQGNSA. Unmatched junction bases numbered 5, after V lost 1 base and J lost 5 bases. CDR3 length equals 15 residues. The CDR3: CASSLVGTTHNEQFF. CDR3 DNA sequence: TGTGCCAGCAGCTTAGTGGGGACTACCCACAATGAGCAGTTCTTC.